This TCR beta chain came from a study of blood T cell repertoires in COVID-19. Repertoires were generated with immunoSEQ multiplex PCR, while TCRdb's copy carries only in-frame clones and drops some. This table has approximately 97,000 clones, 87% appearing once. CDR1 and CDR2 from the germline V gene are SGHVS and FNYEAQ. V gave up 6 bases and J gave up 3 bases; unmatched junction bases: 10. The CDR3 contains 15 residues. This clonotype was obtained from a man in his fifties or sixties with active COVID-19. This rearrangement joins TRBV7-6 to TRBJ2-7; 8 bases map to TRBD1. The sample taken for sequencing was peripheral blood. The CDR3 sequence is CASSRTPGQGYEQYF. In nucleotides, the CDR3 is TGTGCCAGCAGTCGAACTCCTGGACAGGGCTACGAGCAGTACTTC.